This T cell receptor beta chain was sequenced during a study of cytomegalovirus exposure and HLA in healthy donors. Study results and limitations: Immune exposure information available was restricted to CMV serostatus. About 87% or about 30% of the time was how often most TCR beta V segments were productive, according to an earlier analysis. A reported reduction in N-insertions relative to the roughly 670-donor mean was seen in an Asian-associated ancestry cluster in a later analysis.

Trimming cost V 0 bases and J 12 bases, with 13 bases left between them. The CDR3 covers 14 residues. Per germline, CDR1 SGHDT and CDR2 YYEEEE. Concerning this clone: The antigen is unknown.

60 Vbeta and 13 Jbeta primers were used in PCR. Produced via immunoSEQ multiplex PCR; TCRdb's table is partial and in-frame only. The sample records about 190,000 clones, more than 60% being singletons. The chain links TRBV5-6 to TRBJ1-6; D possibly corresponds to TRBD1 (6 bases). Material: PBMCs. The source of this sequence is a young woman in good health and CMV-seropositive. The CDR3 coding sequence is TGTGCCAGCAGCTTGGAAGGGGGACCGAAACCCCTCCACTTT. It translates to CASSLEGGPKPLHF.